Listed here are 19 T cell receptor beta chains from one sample, sequenced in a study of human T cells and chemical hapten exposure. The time point denotes: pre-sensitization, week 0. As for treatment: therapeutic diphenylcyclopropenone sensitization with weekly scalp DPC. TCRdb reprocessed the RACE reads with MiXCR, giving one entry per CDR3 protein. This table has about 350,000 distinct CDR3 sequences, approximately 5.8% appearing once. The starting material was whole blood, obtained in connection with sensitization to the hapten diphenylcyclopropenone (DPC). These TCRs come from a woman under 30 with alopecia areata. Some clones in this sample may be carry-over from other donors' samples.

This clonotype was picked up many times. V and J are TRBV9 and TRBJ2-5; the D call may be TRBD1 or TRBD2 (5 bases each). Trimming shortened V by 2 bases and J by 4 bases, and 12 bases separated the two germline ends. The CDR3 consists of 14 residues. Germline CDR1 reads SGDLS; CDR2 reads YYNGEE. This chain's CDR3 is CASSVARGRETQYF. Here the CDR3 DNA reads TGTGCCAGCAGCGTTGCCCGGGGCCGAGAGACCCAGTACTTC.

V is TRBV19 and J is TRBJ1-6, with D possibly being TRBD1 (5 bases). V was shortened by 6 bases and J by 0 bases, with 15 bases between the two germline ends. Per germline, CDR1 LNHDA and CDR2 SQIVND (reference sequence). This CDR3 has 17 residues. The CDR3 coding sequence is TGTGCCAGTAGCGGGACCGTTTTTAGCTCCTATAATTCACCCCTCCACTTT. Translated: CASSGTVFSSYNSPLHF.

At least ten counts were recorded for this clonotype. This chain connects TRBV6-2 or TRBV6-3 to TRBJ1-1; D is possibly TRBD1 (5 bases). Per the germline V gene, CDR1 is MNHEY and CDR2 is SVGEGT. Trimming removed 6 bases from V and 3 bases from J, with 17 bases in between. The CDR3 covers 15 residues. DNA for the CDR3: TGTGCCAGCAGCCTACCAATAGGGACTTACACTGAAGCTTTCTTT. Protein: CASSLPIGTYTEAFF.

Only a few counts were recorded for this clonotype. The chain combines TRBV6-6 with TRBJ1-3, with D uncertain. V lost 0 bases and J lost 0, with 15 bases in between. This CDR3 is built from 18 residues. Germline values: CDR1 MNHNY, CDR2 SVGAGI (reference sequence). CDR3 amino acids: CASSYSAGLSVSGNTIYF. For the CDR3, the DNA is TGTGCCAGCAGTTACTCAGCAGGTCTGTCAGTCTCTGGAAACACCATATATTTT.

Here the CDR3 reads CASSSPTKGGSPLHF. The CDR3 DNA is TGTGCCAGCAGTTCACCCACGAAAGGGGGCTCACCCCTCCACTTT. The V call is TRBV6-5, the J call TRBJ1-6, with 7 bases identical to TRBD1. Looked up from germline, CDR1 is MNHEY and CDR2 is SVGAGI. V trimming: 4 bases; J trimming: 10 bases; junction bases outside the gene matches: 10. This CDR3 is built from 15 residues.

This clonotype was recorded a few times. The gene calls are TRBV6-2 or TRBV6-3 and TRBJ2-6; no definite D call. Germline CDR1 is MNHEY and CDR2 is SVGEGT. The CDR3 is made up of 13 amino acids. V lost 8 bases and J lost 2, with 7 bases in between. In nucleotides, the CDR3 is TGTGCCAGCCGATCCCCTGGGGCCAACGTCCTGACTTTC. This gives the protein CASRSPGANVLTF.

Ten or more counts support this clonotype. The chain recombines TRBV29-1 with TRBJ1-1; a possible D gene is TRBD1 (6 bases). V was trimmed by 4 bases and J by 1 base, leaving 7 bases between them. The CDR3 has 12 amino acids. Looked up from germline, CDR1 is SQVTM and CDR2 is ANQGSEA. CDR3 amino acids: CSVGGQNTEAFF. The CDR3, as DNA: TGCAGCGTTGGGGGGCAGAACACTGAAGCTTTCTTT.

This clonotype was recorded at least ten times. This chain connects TRBV5-4 to TRBJ2-3; 9 bases map to TRBD2. The CDR3 runs to 14 residues. Per the germline V gene, CDR1 is SGHNT and CDR2 is YYREEE (reference sequence). Germline trimming cut 2 bases from V and 4 bases from J; bases unmatched to any gene: 2. Here the CDR3 reads CASSFSGGSDTQYF. The CDR3 region has the DNA TGTGCCAGCAGCTTTAGCGGGGGATCAGATACGCAGTATTTT.

This clonotype was observed many times. The J gene is TRBJ2-1, the V gene TRBV12-3 or TRBV12-4; no firm D call. V dropped 6 bases and J dropped 4 bases, with 22 bases sitting between them. The length of the CDR3 is 17 residues. CDR3: CASSPPSQWNGYNEQFF. The CDR3 DNA reads TGTGCCAGCAGCCCCCCCTCGCAGTGGAATGGATACAATGAGCAGTTCTTC.

The chain employs TRBV6-2 or TRBV6-3 and TRBJ2-1; weak D call: TRBD1 (5 bases). V gave up 6 bases and J gave up 6 bases, with 12 bases separating them. The CDR3 consists of 13 residues. The V gene's germline CDR1 is MNHEY and CDR2 SVGEGT. The DNA of the CDR3 is TGTGCCAGCAGCCTAAAGACAGTCAATGAGCAGTTCTTC. Protein product: CASSLKTVNEQFF.

On this clonotype: This may arise from a read error, as a much more abundant clone is one base away. J is TRBJ2-3 and V is TRBV6-2 or TRBV6-3, with a weak D call TRBD1 (7 bases). CDR3 length: 13 amino acids. Looked up from germline, CDR1 is MNHEY and CDR2 is SVGEGT. The chain's CDR3 is CASWQGGKDTQYF. The CDR3 DNA follows: TGTGCAAGCTGGCAGGGGGGCAAAGATACGCAGTATTTT.

The chain carries TRBV11-3 and TRBJ2-1; the D is unclear. Germline CDR1 is SGHNT and CDR2 is YENEEA. The CDR3 covers 16 residues. The ends were cut back, 1 base at V and 0 bases at J, with 10 bases in the middle. The CDR3 bases are TGTGCCAGCAGCTTAGGAGGCTCTGGCTCCTACAATGAGCAGTTCTTC. Its translation: CASSLGGSGSYNEQFF.

The V gene is TRBV27, the J gene TRBJ1-1; 8 bases are a match to TRBD1. The J segment lost 6 bases and the V segment lost 5 bases, leaving 5 bases of the junction unmatched. Germline V gene data show CDR1 as MNHEY and CDR2 as SMNVEV (reference sequence). This CDR3 is built from 13 residues. CDR3: CASSRQGAAEAFF. CDR3 nucleotides: TGTGCCAGCAGTCGTCAGGGGGCCGCTGAAGCTTTCTTT.

In its sample, this clonotype was seen a few times. The J gene is TRBJ2-7, the V gene TRBV27, with D perhaps being TRBD1 or TRBD2 (5 bases each). The CDR3 loop spans 13 amino acids. V gave up 5 bases and J gave up 9 bases, with 17 bases separating them. Looked up from germline, CDR1 is MNHEY and CDR2 is SMNVEV (reference sequence). The CDR3 DNA is TGTGCCAGCAGTCGGGGCCAGAGGCTCGGGCAGTACTTC. It yields the protein CASSRGQRLGQYF.

This clonotype showed up many times. The gene calls are TRBV24-1 and TRBJ2-5; 12 bases are a match to TRBD2. The CDR3 is made up of 17 amino acids. J was trimmed by 2 bases and V by 2 bases; bases with no gene match: 5. Germline CDR1 is KGHDR and CDR2 is SFDVKD. In DNA form, the CDR3 reads TGTGCCACCAGTGATTCCACGACTAGCGGGGGACAAGAGACCCAGTACTTC. Protein product: CATSDSTTSGGQETQYF.

This clonotype was seen only a few times. The chain employs TRBV20-1 and TRBJ2-7; TRBD1 aligns across 7 bases. The V gene end was trimmed by 0 bases and the J gene end by 2 bases; junction bases not matched to a gene: 4. The V gene's germline CDR1 is DFQATT and CDR2 SNEGSKA (reference sequence). The CDR3 totals 14 residues. The CDR3 protein is CSARDRGQPYEQYF. The DNA for the CDR3 is TGCAGTGCTAGAGACCGGGGACAGCCCTACGAGCAGTACTTC.

The chain uses TRBV7-9 and TRBJ1-3; a weak D match, TRBD1 (6 bases). V lost 5 bases and J lost 2, with 10 bases in between. CDR1 and CDR2 from the germline V gene are SEHNR and FQNEAQ (reference sequence). The CDR3 extends over 14 amino acids. The CDR3 sequence: CASSQQGAGNTIYF. The CDR3 coding sequence is TGTGCCAGCAGCCAACAGGGTGCTGGAAACACCATATATTTT.

The J gene is TRBJ1-3, the V gene TRBV10-3; D is possibly TRBD1 (5 bases). This CDR3 is 16 amino acids long. The germline CDR1 and CDR2 sequences are ENHRY and SYGVKD. V lost 1 base and J 0 bases, leaving 10 bases between the germline ends. CDR3 region: CAISEYDGTSGNTIYF. CDR3 DNA sequence: TGTGCCATCAGTGAGTATGACGGGACCTCTGGAAACACCATATATTTT.

This clonotype was found a few times. The chain couples TRBV6-5 to TRBJ2-5; 9 nucleotides line up with TRBD2. Looked up from germline, CDR1 is MNHEY and CDR2 is SVGAGI. The CDR3 length is 16 residues. J gave up 2 bases and V 6 bases, and 10 bases lay outside the gene matches. The CDR3: CASSRNVAGGQETQYF. In DNA, the CDR3 is TGTGCCAGCAGCAGGAACGTTGCGGGGGGGCAAGAGACCCAGTACTTC.